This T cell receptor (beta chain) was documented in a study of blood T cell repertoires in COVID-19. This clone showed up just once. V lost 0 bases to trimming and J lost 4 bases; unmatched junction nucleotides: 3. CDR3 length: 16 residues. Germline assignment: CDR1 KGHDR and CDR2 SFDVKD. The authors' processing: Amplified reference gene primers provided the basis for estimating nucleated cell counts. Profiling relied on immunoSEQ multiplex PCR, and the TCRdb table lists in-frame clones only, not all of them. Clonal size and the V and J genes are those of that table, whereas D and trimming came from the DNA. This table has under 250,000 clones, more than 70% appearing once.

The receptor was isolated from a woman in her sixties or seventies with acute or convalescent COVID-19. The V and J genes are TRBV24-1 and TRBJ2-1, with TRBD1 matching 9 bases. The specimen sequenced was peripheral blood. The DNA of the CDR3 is TGTGCCACCAGTGATTTGCAGGGACAGGGATACAATGAGCAGTTCTTC. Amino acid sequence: CATSDLQGQGYNEQFF.